In its sample, the clone carrying this TCR beta chain was seen many times. Its antigen remains unknown. Trimming left V 0 bases short and J 9 bases short, with 5 bases between. This CDR3 spans 11 amino acids. The germline CDR1 and CDR2 sequences are SGHNT and YENEEA. All patients were node-negative on CT and PET/CT, without prior chemotherapy, radiotherapy or other malignancies. Using two-round multiplex PCR, the authors amplified TCR beta CDR3 from genomic DNA. Gene-specific TRBV and TRBJ primers were used in PCR round one. TCRdb ran MiXCR on the multiplex PCR reads and lists one entry per CDR3 protein. The repertoire includes roughly 12,000 distinct CDR3 sequences, 43% of them detected once, and about 44% sits in the top ten. These data come from a study of prognosis after radiotherapy for stage I lung cancer. The overall study: Deemed medically inoperable were all patients with non-small cell lung cancer.

Broader study findings: Unique TCR clone counts were lower following stereotactic body radiation therapy (median roughly 10,000 versus 7,000). The study left the tumor specificity of the expanded TCR clones undetermined.

This TCR came from a donor over 45 with non-small cell lung cancer. Specimen: PBMCs, collected before or after stereotactic body radiation therapy (not recorded which). The chain couples TRBV11-3 to TRBJ2-5; D is ambiguous. The CDR3: CASSLDWAQYF. For the CDR3, the DNA is TGTGCCAGCAGCTTAGATTGGGCCCAGTACTTC.